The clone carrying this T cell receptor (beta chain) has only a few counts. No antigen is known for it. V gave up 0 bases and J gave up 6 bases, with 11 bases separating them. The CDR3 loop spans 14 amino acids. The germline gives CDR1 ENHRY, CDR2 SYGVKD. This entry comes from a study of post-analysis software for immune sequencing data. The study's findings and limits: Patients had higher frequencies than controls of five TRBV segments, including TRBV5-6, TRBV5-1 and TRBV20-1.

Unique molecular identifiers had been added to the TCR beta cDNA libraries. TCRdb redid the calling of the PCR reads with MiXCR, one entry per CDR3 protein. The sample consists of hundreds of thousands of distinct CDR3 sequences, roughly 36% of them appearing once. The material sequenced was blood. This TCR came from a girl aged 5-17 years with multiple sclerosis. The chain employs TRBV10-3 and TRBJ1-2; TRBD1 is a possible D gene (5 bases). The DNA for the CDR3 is TGTGCCATCAGTGAGTCCGGGGGAACCCATGGCTACACCTTC. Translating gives CAISESGGTHGYTF.